The 8 T cell receptor beta chains listed next were all sequenced from one sample in a study of blood T cell repertoires in COVID-19. Profiled with immunoSEQ multiplex PCR; TCRdb holds only in-frame clones, not every one. The sample has hundreds of thousands of clones, around 90% seen once; the top ten hold roughly 6.3%. The specimen sequenced was PBMCs or T cells enriched from blood (not recorded which). These receptors came from a woman aged 25 to 39 with acute COVID-19.

The chain recombines TRBV7-2 with TRBJ2-1, with D perhaps TRBD2 (5 bases). V was shortened by 1 base and J by 5 bases, with 9 bases between the two germline ends. Looked up from germline, CDR1 is SGHTA and CDR2 is FQGNSA. The CDR3 consists of 14 residues. The CDR3 reads CASSLVQADNEQFF. The DNA for the CDR3 is TGTGCCAGCAGCTTAGTCCAAGCGGACAATGAGCAGTTCTTC.

This chain uses TRBV27 with TRBJ2-2, with unresolved D. The V and J ends lost 3 bases and 5 bases respectively, with 10 bases between them. CDR1 and CDR2 (germline): MNHEY, SMNVEV (reference sequence). This CDR3 region has 14 residues. The CDR3 loop is CASSLGPRTGELFF. The CDR3 DNA sequence: TGTGCCAGCAGTTTGGGTCCCAGGACCGGGGAGCTGTTTTTT.

This chain connects TRBV11-2 to TRBJ1-2, with 7 nucleotides matching TRBD1. V lost 1 base to trimming and J lost 4 bases; unmatched junction nucleotides: 3. The CDR3 loop spans 14 amino acids. Germline V gene data show CDR1 as SGHAT and CDR2 as FQNNGV. CDR3 bases: TGTGCCAGCAGCTTAGCCCCAGGGGGCTATGGCTACACCTTC. It yields the protein CASSLAPGGYGYTF.

The chain joins TRBV28 to TRBJ1-4; a weak D match, TRBD1 (5 bases). V lost 6 bases to trimming and J lost 7 bases, with 15 bases between them. CDR3 size: 14 residues. The germline V gene encodes CDR1 MDHEN and CDR2 SYDVKM. The CDR3 coding sequence is TGTGCCAGCAGACCCCCGGGGGAACCTGAAAAACTGTTTTTT. This encodes CASRPPGEPEKLFF.

The chain has TRBV28 and TRBJ2-3, with D possibly being TRBD2 (7 bases). Trimming removed 4 bases at V and 7 bases at J, with 15 bases between. Germline CDR1 reads MDHEN; CDR2 reads SYDVKM. This CDR3 has 14 residues. CDR3 DNA sequence: TGTGCCAGCAGTTGGGGGCCGGGAGGAAATACGCAGTATTTT. Its translation: CASSWGPGGNTQYF. The full variable domain, completed using reference TRBV28 and TRBJ2-3, is DVKVTQSSRYLVKRTGEKVFLECVQDMDHENMFWYRQDPGLGLRLIYFSYDVKMKEKGDIPEGYSVSREKKERFSLILESASTNQTSMYLCASSWGPGGNTQYFGPGTRLTVL.

V gene TRBV6-6 combines with J gene TRBJ1-5; perhaps TRBD1 as D (6 bases). The CDR3 is made up of 17 amino acids. Trimming removed 6 bases at V and 4 bases at J, with 22 bases between. Germline V gives CDR1 MNHNY, CDR2 SVGAGI (reference sequence). CDR3: CASSRTPRTEPNQPQHF. The CDR3 DNA sequence: TGTGCCAGCAGCCGAACGCCGCGGACAGAACCGAATCAGCCCCAGCATTTT.

This CDR3 is CASSPARDRVFYGYTF. The CDR3 nucleotides are TGTGCCAGCAGCCCCGCCCGGGACAGGGTTTTCTATGGCTACACCTTC. The V call is TRBV13, the J call TRBJ1-2; TRBD1 agrees at 9 bases. V shed 5 bases, J shed 4 bases, and the junction held 11 bases outside the gene matches. The CDR3 runs to 16 residues. Germline V lookup: CDR1 PRHDT, CDR2 FYEKMQ (reference sequence).

This chain links TRBV7-2 with TRBJ1-6, with D possibly being TRBD1 (6 bases). The CDR3 has 14 amino acids. Germline loops: CDR1 SGHTA, CDR2 FQGNSA. Trimming cost V 4 bases and J 9 bases, with 13 bases left between them. The CDR3 DNA sequence: TGTGCCAGCAGCTCGGGGGGGGCTGGTTCACCCCTCCACTTT. Its protein product is CASSSGGAGSPLHF.